Listed below are T cell receptor beta chains from one sample, sequenced in a study of cytomegalovirus exposure and HLA in healthy donors. TCRdb keeps only in-frame clones here, not all; method: immunoSEQ multiplex PCR. The table includes 150,000 to 180,000 clones, 80% detected once. The sequenced material came from PBMCs. These receptors all stem from a man aged 30 to 45 in good health and CMV-seropositive. The CDR3 runs from the conserved cysteine through the conserved F or W. The D gene is left open where the match is weak. Not every row has a clone size; where given, it reads once, few, many or a size class.

>TRBV15|.|TRBJ1-2|.
TGTGCCACCAGCAGAGATTCGAGGGGGATAAATGGCTACACCTTC
CATSRDSRGINGYTF
>TRBV29-1|.|TRBJ2-3|.
TGCAGTTTTGGGTCTCCGGGTACAGATACGCAGTATTTT
CSFGSPGTDTQYF
>TRBV9|TRBD1|TRBJ2-4|.
TGTGCCAGCAGCGTAGGGGGACAGCAAAACATTCAGTACTTC
CASSVGGQQNIQYF
>TRBV6-5|.|TRBJ2-3|.
TGTGCCAGCAGGCGAACAGGGCCCGCAGATACGCAGTATTTT
CASRRTGPADTQYF
>TRBV15|TRBD2|TRBJ2-1|.
TGTGCCACCAGCGGACTAGCGGGAAGTTTTTTGGATGAGCAGTTCTTC
CATSGLAGSFLDEQFF
>TRBV30|TRBD2|TRBJ2-2|.
TGTGCCACCGGGACTAGGGCCGGGGAGCTGTTTTTT
CATGTRAGELFF
>TRBV27|TRBD2|TRBJ2-7|.
TGTGCCAGCAGTTTAGGGCGGGAGGGTAGTTACGAGCAGTACTTC
CASSLGREGSYEQYF
>TRBV7-8|TRBD2|TRBJ2-1|.
TGTGCCAGCAGCTCACCACGGGCGGGAGTCTCCTACAATGAGCAGTTCTTC
CASSSPRAGVSYNEQFF
>TRBV5-3|TRBD2|TRBJ2-1|.
TGTGCCAGAAGCTTGGCCCTAGCGGGATTCGAGCAGTTCTTC
CARSLALAGFEQFF
>TRBV7-2|.|TRBJ2-7|.
TGTGCCAGCAGCTTAGTGACTACAAACGAGCAGTACTTC
CASSLVTTNEQYF
>TRBV25-1|.|TRBJ1-4|.
TGTGCCAGTTTAGGTGGCACTAATAAAAAACTGTTTTTT
CASLGGTNKKLFF
>TRBV15|.|TRBJ1-1|.
TGTGCCACCAAAGTAGACAGGAGGAACACTGAAGCTTTCTTT
CATKVDRRNTEAFF
>TRBV27|.|TRBJ2-1|.
TGTGCCAGCAGTTTCTCACTAAGGTCCAGTTACAATGAGCAGTTCTTC
CASSFSLRSSYNEQFF
>TRBV5-1|TRBD1|TRBJ2-4|.
TGCGCCAGCAGCCCTGCTGGGACAGGGGGCATCCAAAACATTCAGTACTTC
CASSPAGTGGIQNIQYF
>TRBV28|TRBD2|TRBJ2-7|once
TGTGCCAGCAGTGGACTAGTGAGCTACGAGCAGTACTTC
CASSGLVSYEQYF
>TRBV5-8|.|TRBJ2-1|.
TGTGCCAGCAGCTTGGGGCAGATCTCCTACAATGAGCAGTTCTTC
CASSLGQISYNEQFF
>TRBV19|TRBD1|TRBJ2-7|.
TGTGCCAGTAGTATAGATCAGTCCCAGGGGGAGAGCGAGCAGTACTTC
CASSIDQSQGESEQYF
>TRBV5-1|TRBD1|TRBJ2-3|.
TGCGCCAGCAGCTTGCAGGGACAGGCAAAGGGAGATACGCAGTATTTT
CASSLQGQAKGDTQYF
>TRBV19|TRBD2|TRBJ2-1|.
TGTGCCAGTAGTATACGAATAGCGGGAGCTGACAATGAGCAGTTCTTC
CASSIRIAGADNEQFF
>TRBV5-8|.|TRBJ2-2|.
TGTGCCAGCAGCTCCCGGGTGAACACCGGGGAGCTGTTTTTT
CASSSRVNTGELFF
>TRBV5-8|TRBD1|TRBJ1-2|.
TGTGCCAGCAGCCCCTCCGGGACAGAGATTTATGGCTACACCTTC
CASSPSGTEIYGYTF
>TRBV7-2|.|TRBJ1-1|once
TGTGCCAGCAGCCTGGACTGGGAGCGTACTGAAGCTTTCTTT
CASSLDWERTEAFF
>TRBV7-6|TRBD1|TRBJ2-7|.
TGTGCCAGCAGCGCGATGACAGGGTGGGTTCGGGGCGAGCAGTACTTC
CASSAMTGWVRGEQYF
>TRBV10-3|.|TRBJ1-1|.
TGTGCCATCAGTAGTCTGGGAAGCGGTGGCACTGAAGCTTTCTTT
CAISSLGSGGTEAFF
>TRBV27|.|TRBJ1-4|.
TGTGCCAGCAGTTTATTCGGGTCGGGGTCCAATAAGGAAAAACTGTTTTTT
CASSLFGSGSNKEKLFF
>TRBV28|.|TRBJ2-7|.
TGTGCCAGCAGTCAATCAGGGGCGCGTTGGACGTACGAGCAGTACTTC
CASSQSGARWTYEQYF
>TRBV6-6|TRBD1|TRBJ1-1|.
TGTGCCAGCAGTACGGACAGGGACACTGAAGCTTTCTTT
CASSTDRDTEAFF
>TRBV6-1|.|TRBJ1-1|.
TGTGCCAGCCCCTTGTTAGCGGGCAACACTGAAGCTTTCTTT
CASPLLAGNTEAFF
>TRBV5-4|TRBD2|TRBJ2-5|.
TGTGCCAGCAGCCCGGGACTAGCGGGCCAAGAGACCCAGTACTTC
CASSPGLAGQETQYF
>TRBV5-1|TRBD2|TRBJ2-3|.
TGCGCCAGCAGCTTGGTGGGAGGGCCTCTCACAGATACGCAGTATTTT
CASSLVGGPLTDTQYF
>TRBV9|.|TRBJ2-1|once
TGTGCCAGCAGCGTCGTGTCGGGACTCAATGAGCAGTTCTTC
CASSVVSGLNEQFF
>TRBV2|TRBD1|TRBJ1-1|few
TGTGCCAGCAGTGGGACAGGCCGCCGTGAAGCTTTCTTT
CASSGTGRREAFF